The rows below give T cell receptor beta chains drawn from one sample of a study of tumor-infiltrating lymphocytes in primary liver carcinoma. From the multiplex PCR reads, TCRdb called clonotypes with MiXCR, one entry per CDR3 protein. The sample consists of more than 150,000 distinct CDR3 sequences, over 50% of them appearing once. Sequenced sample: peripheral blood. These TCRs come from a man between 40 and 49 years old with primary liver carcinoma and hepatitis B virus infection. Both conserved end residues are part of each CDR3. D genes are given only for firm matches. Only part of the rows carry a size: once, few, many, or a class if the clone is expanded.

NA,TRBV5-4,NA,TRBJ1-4,CAGSLIPSGEKLFF,TGTGCCGGCAGCTTGATACCGTCCGGGGAAAAACTGTTTTTT
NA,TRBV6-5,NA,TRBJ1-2,CASRPDTGQSGGYTF,TGTGCCAGCAGGCCGGACACTGGACAATCGGGCGGCTACACCTTC
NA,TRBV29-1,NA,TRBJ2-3,CSVLGVGQFTDTQYF,TGCAGCGTTTTGGGTGTTGGGCAGTTCACAGATACGCAGTATTTT
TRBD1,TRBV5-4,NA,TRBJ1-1,CASSWTGQTGAFF,TGTGCCAGCAGCTGGACAGGGCAGACTGGAGCTTTCTTT
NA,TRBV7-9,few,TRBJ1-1,CASSLEQTEAFF,TGTGCCAGCAGCTTAGAGCAAACTGAAGCTTTCTTT
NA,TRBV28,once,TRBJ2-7,CASGLNPYRYEQYF,TGTGCCAGCGGTTTAAACCCCTACCGCTACGAGCAGTACTTC
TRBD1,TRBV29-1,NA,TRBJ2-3,CSVPQRDSTDTQYF,TGCAGCGTGCCCCAACGGGACAGCACAGACACGCAGTATTTT
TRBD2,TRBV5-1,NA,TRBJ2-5,CAIRWAGVVGETQYF,TGCGCCATCAGATGGGCGGGGGTTGTAGGAGAGACCCAGTACTTC
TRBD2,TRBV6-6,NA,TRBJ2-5,CASSAGGVGETQYF,TGTGCCAGCAGTGCGGGGGGGGTTGGGGAGACCCAGTACTTC
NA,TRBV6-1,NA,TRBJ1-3,CASSDLPGNTIYF,TGTGCCAGCAGTGACCTACCTGGAAACACCATATATTTT
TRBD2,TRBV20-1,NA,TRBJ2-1,CSARAGTSSNEQFF,TGCAGTGCTAGAGCGGGGACTAGCTCAAATGAGCAGTTCTTC
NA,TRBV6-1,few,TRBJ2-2,CASSREAGELFF,TGTGCCAGCAGTAGGGAAGCCGGGGAGCTGTTTTTT
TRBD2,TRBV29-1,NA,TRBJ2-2,CSGQTSGWENTGELFF,TGCAGCGGGCAGACTAGCGGGTGGGAGAACACCGGGGAGCTGTTTTTC
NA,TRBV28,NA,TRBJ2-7,CASSSSGLSSGHEQYF,TGTGCCAGCAGTTCGAGCGGGCTATCATCCGGGCACGAGCAGTACTTC
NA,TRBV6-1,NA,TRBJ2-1,CASTPGPYNEQFF,TGTGCCAGCACCCCGGGACCCTACAATGAGCAGTTCTTC
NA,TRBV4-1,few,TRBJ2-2,CASSRPPGTGELFF,TGCGCCAGCAGCCGCCCCCCGGGCACCGGGGAGCTGTTTTTT
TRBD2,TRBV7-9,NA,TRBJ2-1,CASSFAGGPSERFF,TGTGCCAGCAGCTTTGCGGGAGGGCCAAGTGAGCGGTTTTTC
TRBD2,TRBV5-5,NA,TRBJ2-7,CASSQGKLAGGYEQYF,TGTGCCAGCAGCCAGGGGAAACTAGCGGGAGGATACGAGCAGTACTTC
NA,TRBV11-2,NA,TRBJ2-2,CARSQRTASNTGELFF,TGTGCCAGGAGCCAGAGGACTGCTTCGAACACCGGGGAACTGTTTTTT
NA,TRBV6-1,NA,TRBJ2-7,CASSEAGGRYEQHF,TGTGCCAGCAGTGAAGCCGGGGGACGGTACGAGCAGCACTTC
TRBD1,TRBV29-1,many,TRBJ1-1,CSVGTGTTEAFF,TGCAGCGTGGGGACAGGAACAACTGAAGCTTTCTTT
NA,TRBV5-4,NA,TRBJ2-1,CASSRGLGGNEQFF,TGTGCCAGCAGCCGGGGGCTGGGGGGCAATGAGCAGTTCTTC
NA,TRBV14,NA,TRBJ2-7,CASSQDPAVPDQYF,TGTGCCAGCAGCCAAGATCCCGCAGTCCCAGACCAGTACTTC
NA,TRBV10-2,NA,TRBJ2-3,CATLEGGNADTQYF,TGCGCCACCCTGGAGGGCGGGAATGCAGATACGCAGTATTTT
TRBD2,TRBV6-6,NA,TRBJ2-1,CASSRTSGGDNEQFF,TGTGCCAGCAGCCGTACTAGCGGGGGGGACAATGAGCAGTTCTTT
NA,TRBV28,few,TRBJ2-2,CASSTTGGLGTGELFF,TGTGCCAGCAGTACGACCGGCGGTCTCGGAACCGGGGAGCTGTTTTTT
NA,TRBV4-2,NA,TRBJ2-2,CASNQEGGGANTGELFF,TGTGCCAGCAACCAAGAGGGTGGGGGCGCGAACACCGGGGAGCTGTTTTTT
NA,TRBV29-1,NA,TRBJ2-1,CSVVKTVLGNEQFF,TGCAGCGTTGTGAAGACGGTCTTAGGGAATGAGCAGTTCTTC
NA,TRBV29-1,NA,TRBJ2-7,CSVQIAGNEQYF,TGCAGCGTACAGATTGCGGGAAACGAGCAGTACTTC
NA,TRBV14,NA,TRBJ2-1,CASNEGNSYNEQFF,TGTGCCAGCAACGAGGGGAATTCCTACAATGAGCAGTTCTTC
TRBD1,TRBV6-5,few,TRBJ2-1,CASSDRVNEQFF,TGTGCCAGCAGTGACAGGGTCAATGAGCAGTTCTTC
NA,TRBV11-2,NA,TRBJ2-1,CASSSNRDNNFF,TGTGCCAGTAGCTCCAACCGGGACAACAATTTCTTC
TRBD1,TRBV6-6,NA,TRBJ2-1,CASSYFTGGIEQFF,TGTGCCAGCAGTTACTTTACAGGGGGCATTGAGCAGTTCTTC
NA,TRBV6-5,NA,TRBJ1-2,CASSESKGSANYGYTF,TGTGCCAGCAGCGAATCTAAGGGTTCAGCTAACTATGGCTACACCTTC
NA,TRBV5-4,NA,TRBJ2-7,CASSFYFDEQYF,TGTGCCAGCAGCTTCTACTTCGACGAGCAGTACTTC
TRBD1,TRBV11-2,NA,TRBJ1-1,CASGRGTITNTEALF,TGTGCCAGCGGCAGGGGGACTATAACCAACACTGAAGCTTTGTTT
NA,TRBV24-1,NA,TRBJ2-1,CATSGGYKQFF,TGTGCCACCAGTGGGGGGTATAAGCAGTTCTTC
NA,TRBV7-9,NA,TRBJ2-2,CASSPGGLYTGELFF,TGTGCCAGCAGCCCAGGGGGACTCTACACCGGGGAGCTGTTTTTT
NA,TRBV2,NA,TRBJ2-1,CASSGRQGDWRVKDEQFF,TGTGCCAGCAGTGGGAGGCAGGGAGATTGGAGAGTCAAGGATGAGCAGTTCTTC
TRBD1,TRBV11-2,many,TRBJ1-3,CASSPLDRGLNTIYF,TGTGCCAGCAGCCCTTTGGACAGGGGGCTAAACACCATATATTTT
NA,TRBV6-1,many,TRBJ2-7,CASRVIPASYEQYF,TGTGCCAGCAGAGTGATCCCTGCTTCCTACGAGCAGTACTTC
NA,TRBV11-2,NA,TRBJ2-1,CAGSLEPGYNEQFF,TGTGCAGGCAGCTTAGAACCGGGGTACAATGAGCAGTTCTTC
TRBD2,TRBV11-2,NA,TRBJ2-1,CANSLDSGGAGRDEQFF,TGTGCCAACAGCTTAGATAGCGGGGGGGCCGGGAGAGATGAGCAGTTCTTC
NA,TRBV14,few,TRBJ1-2,CASSTPGTRKNGYTF,TGTGCCAGCAGCACACCCGGGACCCGAAAGAATGGCTACACCTTC
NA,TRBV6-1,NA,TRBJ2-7,CGNSGLFYEQYF,TGTGGCAACAGTGGTCTATTCTACGAGCAGTACTTC
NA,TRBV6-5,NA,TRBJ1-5,CASSYRRDNQPQHF,TGTGCCAGCAGTTACAGGAGGGACAATCAGCCCCAGCATTTT
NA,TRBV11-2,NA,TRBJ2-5,CASSLTTGSGETRYF,TGTGCCAGCAGTCTTACGACGGGATCGGGGGAGACCCGGTACTTC
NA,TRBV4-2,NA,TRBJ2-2,CASSPFGGPSTGELFF,TGTGCCAGCAGCCCTTTCGGAGGGCCTAGCACCGGGGAGCTGTTTTTT
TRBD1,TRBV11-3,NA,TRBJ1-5,CVSSQARVDRVLCCNQPQHF,TGTGTCAGCAGCCAGGCCCGAGTAGACAGGGTGTTATGCTGTAATCAGCCCCAGCATTTT
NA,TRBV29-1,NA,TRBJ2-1,CNVGNNGRIRGSYNEQFF,TGCAACGTTGGTAATAACGGGAGAATCAGGGGCTCCTACAATGAGCAGTTCTTT
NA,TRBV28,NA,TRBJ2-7,CASSSWGVYEQYF,TGTGCCAGCAGCTCGTGGGGGGTCTACGAGCAGTACTTC
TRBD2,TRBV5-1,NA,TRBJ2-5,CASSFSGRHETQYF,TGCGCCAGCAGCTTTAGCGGGAGACACGAGACCCAGTACTTC
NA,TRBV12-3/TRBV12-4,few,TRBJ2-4,CASTPWPGDIQYF,TGTGCCAGCACACCCTGGCCGGGAGACATTCAGTACTTC
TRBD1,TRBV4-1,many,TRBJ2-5,CASSRAGQGAETQYF,TGCGCCAGCAGCCGGGCGGGACAGGGTGCAGAGACCCAGTACTTC
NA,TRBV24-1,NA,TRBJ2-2,CATSGQTHTGELFF,TGTGCCACCAGCGGACAGACACACACCGGGGAGCTGTTTTTT